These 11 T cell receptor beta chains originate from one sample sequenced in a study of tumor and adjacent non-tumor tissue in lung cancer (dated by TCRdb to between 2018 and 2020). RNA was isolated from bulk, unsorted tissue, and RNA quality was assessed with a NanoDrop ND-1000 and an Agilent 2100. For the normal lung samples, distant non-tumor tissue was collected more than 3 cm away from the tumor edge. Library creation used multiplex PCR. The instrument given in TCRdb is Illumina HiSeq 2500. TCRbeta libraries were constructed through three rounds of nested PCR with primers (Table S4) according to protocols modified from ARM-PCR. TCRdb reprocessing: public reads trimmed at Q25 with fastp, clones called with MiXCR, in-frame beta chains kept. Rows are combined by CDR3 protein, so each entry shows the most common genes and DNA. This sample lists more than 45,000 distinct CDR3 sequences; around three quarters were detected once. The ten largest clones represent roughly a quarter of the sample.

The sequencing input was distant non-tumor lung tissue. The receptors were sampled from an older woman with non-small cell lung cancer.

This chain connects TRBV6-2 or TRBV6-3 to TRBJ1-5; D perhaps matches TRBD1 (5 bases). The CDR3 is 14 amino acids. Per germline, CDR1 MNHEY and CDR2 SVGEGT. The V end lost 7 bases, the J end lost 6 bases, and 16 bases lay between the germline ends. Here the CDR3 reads CASNSRGDSQPQHF. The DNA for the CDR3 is TGTGCCAGCAATTCCCGGGGCGACAGTCAGCCCCAGCATTTT.

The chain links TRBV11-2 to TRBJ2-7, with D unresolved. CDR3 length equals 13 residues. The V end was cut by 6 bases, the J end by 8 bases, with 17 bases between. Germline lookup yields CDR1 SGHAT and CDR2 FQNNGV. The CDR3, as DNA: TGTGCCAGCAGTTCCCTCGGGCCATACAAGCAGTACTTC. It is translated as CASSSLGPYKQYF.

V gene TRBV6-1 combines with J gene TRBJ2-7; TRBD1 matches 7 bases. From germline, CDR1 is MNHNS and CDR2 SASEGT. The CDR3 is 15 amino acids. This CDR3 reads CISSRGTDPSYEQYF. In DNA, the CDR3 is TGTATCAGCAGCCGAGGGACAGATCCTTCCTACGAGCAGTACTTC.

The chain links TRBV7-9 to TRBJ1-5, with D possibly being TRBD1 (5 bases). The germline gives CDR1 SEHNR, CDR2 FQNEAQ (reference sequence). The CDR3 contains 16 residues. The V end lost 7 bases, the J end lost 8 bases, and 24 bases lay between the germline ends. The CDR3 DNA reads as TGTGCCAGCAACTCGGGGTCCGGAGCGGGGGGGGAGCCCCAGCATTTT. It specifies CASNSGSGAGGEPQHF.

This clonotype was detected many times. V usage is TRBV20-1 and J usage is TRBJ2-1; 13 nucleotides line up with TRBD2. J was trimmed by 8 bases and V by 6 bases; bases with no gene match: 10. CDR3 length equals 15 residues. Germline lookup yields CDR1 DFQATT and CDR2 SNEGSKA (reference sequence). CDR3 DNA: TGCAGTGCCCGGACTAGCGGGAGTTTTTCCCATGAGCAGTTCTTC. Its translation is CSARTSGSFSHEQFF.

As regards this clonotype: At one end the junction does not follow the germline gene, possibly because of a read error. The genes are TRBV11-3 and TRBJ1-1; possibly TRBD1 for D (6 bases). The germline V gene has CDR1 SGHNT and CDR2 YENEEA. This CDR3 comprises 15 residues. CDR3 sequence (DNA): TGTGCCAGCAGCCCACCACAGGGTGGTGGGTTTGAAGCTTCCTTT. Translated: CASSPPQGGGFEASF. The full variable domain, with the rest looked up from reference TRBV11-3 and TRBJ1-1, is EAGVVQSPRYKIIEKKQPVAFWCNPISGHNTLYWYLQNLGQGPELLIRYENEEAVDDSQLPKDRFSAERLKGVDSTLKIQPAELGDSAVYLCASSPPQGGGFEASFGQGTRLTVV.

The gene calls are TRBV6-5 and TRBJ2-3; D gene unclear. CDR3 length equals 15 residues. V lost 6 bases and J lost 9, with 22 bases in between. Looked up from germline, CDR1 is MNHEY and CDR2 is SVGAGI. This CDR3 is CASRVGVGSSGTQYF. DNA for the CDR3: TGTGCCAGCAGAGTTGGGGTTGGGTCTAGTGGCACGCAGTATTTT.

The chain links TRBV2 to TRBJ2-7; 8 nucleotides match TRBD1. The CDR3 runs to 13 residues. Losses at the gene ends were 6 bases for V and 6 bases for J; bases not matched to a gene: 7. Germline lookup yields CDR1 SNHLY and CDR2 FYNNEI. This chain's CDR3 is CASSPDRVGEQYF. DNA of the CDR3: TGTGCCAGCAGCCCGGACAGGGTGGGCGAGCAGTACTTC.

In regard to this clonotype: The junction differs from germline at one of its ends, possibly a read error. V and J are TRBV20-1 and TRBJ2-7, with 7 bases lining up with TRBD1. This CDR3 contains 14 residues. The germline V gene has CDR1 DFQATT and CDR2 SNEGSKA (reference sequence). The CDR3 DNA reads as TGCAGTGCTCCCAGGGGGATCCACTCCTACGAGCGGTACTTC. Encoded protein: CSAPRGIHSYERYF.

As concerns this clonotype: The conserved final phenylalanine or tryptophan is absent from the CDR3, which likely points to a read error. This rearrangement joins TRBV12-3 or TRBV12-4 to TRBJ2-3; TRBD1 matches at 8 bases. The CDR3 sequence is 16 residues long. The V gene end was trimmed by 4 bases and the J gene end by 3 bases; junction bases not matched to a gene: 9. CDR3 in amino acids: CASSSTGTGVTDTQYL. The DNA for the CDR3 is TGTGCCAGCAGTTCAACCGGGACAGGAGTGACAGATACGCAGTATCTT.

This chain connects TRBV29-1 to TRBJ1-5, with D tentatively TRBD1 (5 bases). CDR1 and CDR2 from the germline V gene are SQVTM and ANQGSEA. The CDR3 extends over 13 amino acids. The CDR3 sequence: CNVGLGVGQPQHF. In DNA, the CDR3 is TGCAACGTGGGACTTGGAGTCGGGCAGCCCCAGCATTTT. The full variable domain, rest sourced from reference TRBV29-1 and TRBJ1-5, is SAVISQKPSRDICQRGTSLTIQCQVDSQVTMMFWYRQQPGQSLTLIATANQGSEATYESGFVIDKFPISRPNLTFSTLTVSNMSPEDSSIYLCNVGLGVGQPQHFGDGTRLSIL.